These 30 T cell receptor beta chains originate from one sample sequenced in a study of OX40 agonist ivuxolimab in advanced cancers. Sequenced by immunoSEQ multiplex PCR; TCRdb stores in-frame clones only, minus some. The sample includes roughly 90,000 clones, roughly 88% of them seen just once. The specimen was CD4+ or CD8+ T cells sorted from blood, collected in a trial of the OX40 agonist ivuxolimab. The source is an adult with an advanced solid tumor such as melanoma, head and neck, liver or kidney cancer.

The chain combines TRBV19 with TRBJ2-6; TRBD2 matches at 7 bases. This CDR3 spans 17 amino acids. The germline V gene encodes CDR1 LNHDA and CDR2 SQIVND (reference sequence). With 5 bases clipped from V and 0 bases from J, the junction kept 7 bases outside the gene matches. The CDR3 protein is CASSPRGRVSGANVLTF. In nucleotides, the CDR3 is TGTGCCAGTAGTCCTCGGGGGAGGGTCTCTGGGGCCAACGTCCTGACTTTC. Full variable domain (remainder filled in from reference TRBV19 and TRBJ2-6): DGGITQSPKYLFRKEGQNVTLSCEQNLNHDAMYWYRQDPGQGLRLIYYSQIVNDFQKGDIAEGYSVSREKKESFPLTVTSAQKNPTAFYLCASSPRGRVSGANVLTFGAGSRLTVL.

This rearrangement joins TRBV15 to TRBJ1-5; tentatively, D is TRBD1 (5 bases). The CDR3 runs 16 residues. Trimming took 5 bases from V and 5 from J, leaving 19 bases between them. Per germline, CDR1 LNHNV and CDR2 YYDKDF (reference sequence). The CDR3: CATSLLGPRGDQPQHF. The CDR3 DNA follows: TGTGCCACCAGCCTCCTGGGACCCCGAGGAGATCAGCCCCAGCATTTT.

The rearrangement joins TRBV29-1 to TRBJ2-3; unclear D gene. Trimming removed 3 bases at V and 1 base at J, with 5 bases between. Per the germline V gene, CDR1 is SQVTM and CDR2 is ANQGSEA. The CDR3 contains 12 residues. CDR3 amino acids: CSVDRGTDTQYF. The CDR3 nucleotides are TGCAGCGTTGATCGCGGCACAGATACGCAGTATTTT.

The V and J genes are TRBV5-1 and TRBJ1-5, with TRBD1 identical over 7 bases. With 0 bases clipped from V and 9 bases from J, the junction kept 6 bases outside the gene matches. The CDR3 contains 14 residues. Per germline, CDR1 SGHRS and CDR2 YFSETQ. The CDR3 nucleotides are TGCGCCAGCAGCTTGGGGGACAGTCAAGGGCCCCAGCATTTT. This translates into CASSLGDSQGPQHF. Filled out from reference TRBV5-1 and TRBJ1-5, the complete variable domain reads KAGVTQTPRYLIKTRGQQVTLSCSPISGHRSVSWYQQTPGQGLQFLFEYFSETQRNKGNFPGRFSGRQFSNSRSEMNVSTLELGDSALYLCASSLGDSQGPQHFGDGTRLSIL.

This rearrangement joins TRBV9 to TRBJ2-1; 9 positions agree with TRBD2. CDR3 length: 14 residues. In germline, CDR1 is SGDLS, CDR2 YYNGEE. The V segment lost 4 bases and the J segment 4 bases; nucleotides outside the gene matches: 3. The CDR3 sequence: CASSSSGNYNEQFF. CDR3 in DNA: TGTGCCAGCAGCTCTAGCGGGAATTACAATGAGCAGTTCTTC.

The chain recombines TRBV9 with TRBJ2-1; possibly TRBD1 for D (5 bases). This CDR3 is 16 amino acids long. Germline lookup yields CDR1 SGDLS and CDR2 YYNGEE. Trimming took 2 bases from V and 7 from J, leaving 19 bases between them. Here the CDR3 DNA reads TGTGCCAGCAGCGTTGGGTGGGGCGACCCTCAAAATGAGCAGTTCTTC. This gives the protein CASSVGWGDPQNEQFF.

This chain joins TRBV7-9 and TRBJ1-5; D unresolved. V was shortened by 2 bases and J by 3 bases, with 8 bases between the two germline ends. The CDR3 covers 14 residues. Germline lookup yields CDR1 SEHNR and CDR2 FQNEAQ (reference sequence). The CDR3 loop reads CASSLSGLNQPQHF. The CDR3 DNA reads TGTGCCAGCAGCTTAAGCGGCCTCAATCAGCCCCAGCATTTT.

J is TRBJ1-6 and V is TRBV7-8, with no clear D. CDR1 is SGHVS and CDR2 is FQNEAQ in the germline V gene. Trimming removed 1 base at V and 7 bases at J, with 11 bases between. This CDR3 region has 15 residues. The CDR3 loop is CASSLDGGKNSPLHF. The CDR3 nucleotides are TGTGCCAGCAGCTTAGACGGCGGAAAAAATTCACCCCTCCACTTT.

The CDR3 reads CASRASPNLQETQYF. CDR3 in DNA: TGCGCCAGCAGGGCTAGCCCCAACCTCCAAGAGACCCAGTACTTC. This chain links TRBV5-1 with TRBJ2-5; TRBD2 might be the D (5 bases). The CDR3 is made up of 15 amino acids. Germline CDR1 and CDR2: SGHRS and YFSETQ. Trimming shortened V by 5 bases and J by 1 base, and 15 bases separated the two germline ends.

CDR3 coding DNA: TGTGCCAGCAGTTTTTCCCAGGGGGATCGGGAAAAACTGTTTTTT. Translated, it gives CASSFSQGDREKLFF. The genes are TRBV28 and TRBJ1-4, with 7 positions matching TRBD1. CDR3 length equals 15 residues. Germline CDR1 is MDHEN and CDR2 is SYDVKM. Germline trimming cut 3 bases from V and 8 bases from J; bases unmatched to any gene: 9.

This clone was seen a single time. The gene calls are TRBV4-1 and TRBJ2-1; 8 positions agree with TRBD2. The germline CDR1 and CDR2 sequences are MGHRA and YSYEKL. V trimming: 3 bases; J trimming: 0 bases; junction bases outside the gene matches: 4. CDR3 length equals 16 residues. CDR3 sequence reads: CASSHGLAPSYNEQFF. In DNA, the CDR3 is TGCGCCAGCAGCCACGGACTAGCTCCCTCCTACAATGAGCAGTTCTTC.

V and J are TRBV6-1 and TRBJ1-5; the match to TRBD1 covers 8 bases. The trim removed 2 bases at V and 5 bases at J, leaving 2 bases unmatched. Looked up from germline, CDR1 is MNHNS and CDR2 is SASEGT. The CDR3 length is 14 residues. CDR3: CASSETGGDQPQHF. DNA for the CDR3: TGTGCCAGCAGTGAAACAGGGGGGGATCAGCCCCAGCATTTT.

This rearrangement joins TRBV11-2 to TRBJ1-3; no firm D call. Germline lookup yields CDR1 SGHAT and CDR2 FQNNGV. V was clipped by 0 bases and J by 2 bases, with 11 bases between them. This CDR3 spans 16 amino acids. Here the CDR3 DNA reads TGTGCCAGCAGCTTAGATCCACCGACGACTGGAAACACCATATATTTT. It is translated as CASSLDPPTTGNTIYF. The full variable domain, its missing parts supplied by reference TRBV11-2 and TRBJ1-3, is EAGVAQSPRYKIIEKRQSVAFWCNPISGHATLYWYQQILGQGPKLLIQFQNNGVVDDSQLPKDRFSAERLKGVDSTLKIQPAKLEDSAVYLCASSLDPPTTGNTIYFGEGSWLTVV.

CDR3 region: CASSFTGNTYNEQFF. DNA of the CDR3: TGTGCCAGCAGTTTTACAGGGAACACCTACAATGAGCAGTTCTTC. V is TRBV6-5 and J is TRBJ2-1, with D maybe TRBD1 (6 bases). Trimming removed 4 bases at V and 2 bases at J, with 12 bases between. CDR3 size: 15 residues. CDR1 and CDR2 from the germline V gene are MNHEY and SVGAGI.

The V and J genes are TRBV5-6 and TRBJ2-3, with unresolved D. This CDR3 has 13 residues. Germline V gives CDR1 SGHDT, CDR2 YYEEEE. Trimming stripped 2 bases from V and 4 bases from J, with 8 bases between. CDR3 in DNA: TGTGCCAGCAGCTTATGGGCAGCAGATACGCAGTATTTT. This gives the protein CASSLWAADTQYF.

This rearrangement joins TRBV7-2 to TRBJ2-1; TRBD2 aligns across 8 bases. The CDR3 sequence is 15 residues long. V was clipped by 4 bases and J by 5 bases; unmatched bases: 7. Germline CDR1 SGHTA, CDR2 FQGNSA. The CDR3 region is CASSSSGRPDNEQFF. In DNA, the CDR3 is TGTGCCAGCAGCTCCAGCGGGAGACCCGACAATGAGCAGTTCTTC.

This rearrangement joins TRBV7-2 to TRBJ2-3, with 10 bases matching TRBD2. This CDR3 is 15 amino acids long. CDR1 SGHTA and CDR2 FQGNSA come from the germline V gene. V gave up 5 bases and J gave up 4 bases; unmatched junction bases: 6. CDR3 sequence: CASSARLAGSDTQYF. The CDR3 coding sequence is TGTGCCAGCAGCGCCAGACTAGCGGGTTCAGATACGCAGTATTTT. The full variable domain, rest sourced from reference TRBV7-2 and TRBJ2-3, is GAGVSQSPSNKVTEKGKDVELRCDPISGHTALYWYRQSLGQGLEFLIYFQGNSAPDKSGLPSDRFSAERTGGSVSTLTIQRTQQEDSAVYLCASSARLAGSDTQYFGPGTRLTVL.

The chain recombines TRBV21-1 with TRBJ1-2. TRBV21-1 is marked as a pseudogene. This CDR3 spans 13 amino acids. CDR3 region: CASSFSEFGGYTF. CDR3 coding DNA: TGTGCCAGCAGCTTTTCGGAGTTTGGCGGCTACACCTTC.

The chain links TRBV5-1 to TRBJ2-1; 9 bases are a match to TRBD2. Germline V gene sequence: CDR1 SGHRS, CDR2 YFSETQ. The CDR3 length is 15 residues. With V trimmed by 4 bases and J by 3 bases, 5 bases remained unmatched. CDR3 loop: CASSAAGGSYNEQFF. Here the CDR3 DNA reads TGCGCCAGCAGCGCAGCGGGAGGTAGCTACAATGAGCAGTTCTTC.

This chain connects TRBV7-3 to TRBJ1-1; D may be TRBD1 (5 bases). Germline V lookup: CDR1 SGHTA, CDR2 FQGTGA. The V end lost 6 bases, the J end lost 1 base, and 15 bases lay between the germline ends. The CDR3 has 15 residues. The CDR3 here is CASSFGGTANTEAFF. In DNA, the CDR3 is TGTGCCAGCAGTTTTGGCGGGACGGCGAACACTGAAGCTTTCTTT.

The rearrangement links TRBV15 to TRBJ2-1; weak D call: TRBD2 (5 bases). Per the germline V gene, CDR1 is LNHNV and CDR2 is YYDKDF (reference sequence). Trimming stripped 1 base from V and 10 bases from J, with 11 bases between. The CDR3 has 13 amino acids. CDR3 DNA sequence: TGTGCCACCAGCAGAGGCAAACTAGGCGAGCAGTTCTTC. Its protein product is CATSRGKLGEQFF.

This chain connects TRBV5-1 to TRBJ2-7, with D maybe TRBD1 (5 bases). With 4 bases removed from V and 1 base from J, the gap between germline ends came to 18 bases. The CDR3 has 16 amino acids. Germline CDR1 SGHRS, CDR2 YFSETQ. The chain's CDR3 is CASSITDSHLSYEQYF. CDR3 bases: TGCGCCAGCAGCATTACTGACAGTCATTTATCCTACGAGCAGTACTTC.

V and J are TRBV5-1 and TRBJ1-4, with 9 bases fitting TRBD1. Germline loops: CDR1 SGHRS, CDR2 YFSETQ. V shed 0 bases and J 4 bases; nucleotides not matched to a gene: 7. The CDR3 has 17 amino acids. In nucleotides, the CDR3 is TGCGCCAGCAGCTTGGAGCCTACAGGGGGCGGTAATGAAAAACTGTTTTTT. Its translation: CASSLEPTGGGNEKLFF. The complete variable domain, with remaining parts taken from reference TRBV5-1 and TRBJ1-4, reads KAGVTQTPRYLIKTRGQQVTLSCSPISGHRSVSWYQQTPGQGLQFLFEYFSETQRNKGNFPGRFSGRQFSNSRSEMNVSTLELGDSALYLCASSLEPTGGGNEKLFFGSGTQLSVL.

DNA for the CDR3: TGCGCCAGCAGCCTCTGGGAGGGACAGGGGTTCGAGCAGTACTTC. Translation gives CASSLWEGQGFEQYF. The rearrangement joins TRBV4-1 to TRBJ2-7; TRBD1 agrees at 10 bases. Germline V gives CDR1 MGHRA, CDR2 YSYEKL. The CDR3 is made up of 15 amino acids. V lost 4 bases and J lost 6; bases outside the gene matches: 9.

V is TRBV15 and J is TRBJ2-3, with 9 bases that match TRBD2. The V and J ends lost 2 bases and 2 bases, in that order; junction bases with no gene match: 11. CDR1 is LNHNV, CDR2 YYDKDF, per germline (reference sequence). CDR3 length equals 18 residues. The CDR3 spells CATSRSSIAGDSTDTQYF. In DNA form, the CDR3 reads TGTGCCACCAGCAGATCCTCCATAGCGGGGGACTCCACAGATACGCAGTATTTT.

The rearrangement uses TRBV29-1 and TRBJ2-7; the match to TRBD2 covers 14 bases. The trim removed 5 bases at V and 2 bases at J, leaving 8 bases unmatched. Per germline, CDR1 SQVTM and CDR2 ANQGSEA. This CDR3 region has 16 residues. CDR3 sequence: CSVQTSGREGPYEQYF. The CDR3, as DNA: TGCAGCGTTCAGACTAGCGGGAGGGAGGGCCCCTACGAGCAGTACTTC.

The chain carries TRBV27 and TRBJ2-1; D is unresolved. This CDR3 is 12 amino acids long. CDR1 and CDR2 from the germline V gene are MNHEY and SMNVEV (reference sequence). Trimming removed 6 bases at V and 9 bases at J, with 12 bases between. The CDR3 here is CASSRPWGEQFF. In DNA form, the CDR3 reads TGTGCCAGCAGCCGACCCTGGGGTGAGCAGTTCTTC.

This chain uses TRBV4-2 with TRBJ2-2; 11 bases are shared with TRBD2. CDR3 length: 17 residues. CDR1 is LGHNA and CDR2 is YNFKEQ in the germline V gene. The V gene end was trimmed by 3 bases and the J gene end by 7 bases; junction bases not matched to a gene: 10. The CDR3 loop reads CASSQVAGGLPGGELFF. CDR3 nucleotide sequence: TGTGCCAGCAGCCAGGTAGCGGGGGGGTTGCCCGGCGGGGAGCTGTTTTTT.

Written as DNA, the CDR3 is TGCAGCGTTGTCCCGGGTAGCGGGGGGGCTGCAGATACGCAGTATTTT. The encoded protein is CSVVPGSGGAADTQYF. This sequence joins TRBV29-1 and TRBJ2-3; TRBD2 matches at 11 bases. The length of the CDR3 is 16 residues. Looked up from germline, CDR1 is SQVTM and CDR2 is ANQGSEA. J gave up 4 bases and V 4 bases, and 10 bases lay outside the gene matches.

Only a few counts were recorded for this clone. The CDR3 bases are TGTGCCAGCTCACCAAGAGAGGACTATGGCTACACCTTC. Protein: CASSPREDYGYTF. The chain recombines TRBV18 with TRBJ1-2; D is unresolved. The CDR3 is made up of 13 amino acids. Germline V gives CDR1 KGHSH, CDR2 LQKENI. Trimming cost V 2 bases and J 3 bases, with 7 bases left between them.